These 7 T cell receptor beta chains were sequenced from one sample in a study of siplizumab effects on memory and regulatory T cells. TCRdb's copy holds only in-frame clones and misses some; the assay was immunoSEQ multiplex PCR. The sample shows roughly 100,000 clones, approximately 96% of them seen only once. The sample comprised naive CD4+ T cells sorted from blood. These receptors all stem from a human donor in good health.

The chain combines TRBV19 with TRBJ2-1; TRBD1 matches 8 bases. V shed 4 bases, J shed 6 bases, and the junction held 5 bases outside the gene matches. The germline V gene encodes CDR1 LNHDA and CDR2 SQIVND (reference sequence). The CDR3 length is 14 residues. The CDR3 nucleotides are TGTGCCAGTAGTACGGACAGGGTCGGCAATGAGCAGTTCTTC. Its protein product is CASSTDRVGNEQFF.

This chain's CDR3 is CASSLGPEETQYF. The CDR3 nucleotides are TGCGCCAGCAGCTTGGGACCAGAAGAGACCCAGTACTTC. This chain links TRBV5-1 with TRBJ2-5; D gene ambiguous. This CDR3 is 13 amino acids long. Between the trimmed V and J ends, which lost 0 bases and 3 bases, there was a span of 6 bases. Germline loops: CDR1 SGHRS, CDR2 YFSETQ.

The genes are TRBV14 and TRBJ2-4; D remains ambiguous. The CDR3 contains 14 residues. Trimming took 3 bases from V and 2 from J, leaving 8 bases between them. CDR1 SGHDN and CDR2 FVKESK come from the germline V gene. The CDR3 protein is CASSQEWSKNIQYF. CDR3 coding DNA: TGTGCCAGCAGCCAGGAGTGGTCCAAAAACATTCAGTACTTC.

This chain joins TRBV7-9 and TRBJ1-1; no definite D call. Trimming cost V 4 bases and J 1 base, with 10 bases left between them. The CDR3 length is 14 residues. The germline CDR1 and CDR2 sequences are SEHNR and FQNEAQ (reference sequence). CDR3 DNA: TGTGCCAGCAGCTCCAGGACGGCGAACACTGAAGCTTTCTTT. Translating it yields CASSSRTANTEAFF.

This chain joins TRBV6-5 and TRBJ1-6; D is unresolved. The CDR3 has 13 residues. The ends were cut back, 0 bases at V and 8 bases at J, with 5 bases in the middle. Germline CDR1 is MNHEY and CDR2 is SVGAGI. The CDR3 loop reads CASSYSADSPLHF. The DNA of the CDR3 is TGTGCCAGCAGTTACTCGGCCGATTCACCCCTCCACTTT.

The chain has TRBV12-2 and TRBJ2-7. TRBV12-2 is a pseudogene. CDR3 length equals 16 residues. The CDR3 DNA sequence: TGTGCAAGTCGCGCACCCCAAGGGACGGGATACTACGAGCAGTACTTC. This encodes CASRAPQGTGYYEQYF.

The CDR3 sequence is CASSLVASDYSYEQYF. CDR3 nucleotide sequence: TGTGCCAGCAGCTTAGTAGCTTCGGACTATAGCTACGAGCAGTACTTC. This chain connects TRBV11-3 to TRBJ2-7; TRBD2 might be the D (6 bases). Germline V gene sequence: CDR1 SGHNT, CDR2 YENEEA. CDR3 length equals 16 residues. The V end lost 1 base, the J end lost 3 bases, and 16 bases lay between the germline ends. Based on the CDR3 plus reference TRBV11-3 and TRBJ2-7, the full variable domain is EAGVVQSPRYKIIEKKQPVAFWCNPISGHNTLYWYLQNLGQGPELLIRYENEEAVDDSQLPKDRFSAERLKGVDSTLKIQPAELGDSAVYLCASSLVASDYSYEQYFGPGTRLTVT.